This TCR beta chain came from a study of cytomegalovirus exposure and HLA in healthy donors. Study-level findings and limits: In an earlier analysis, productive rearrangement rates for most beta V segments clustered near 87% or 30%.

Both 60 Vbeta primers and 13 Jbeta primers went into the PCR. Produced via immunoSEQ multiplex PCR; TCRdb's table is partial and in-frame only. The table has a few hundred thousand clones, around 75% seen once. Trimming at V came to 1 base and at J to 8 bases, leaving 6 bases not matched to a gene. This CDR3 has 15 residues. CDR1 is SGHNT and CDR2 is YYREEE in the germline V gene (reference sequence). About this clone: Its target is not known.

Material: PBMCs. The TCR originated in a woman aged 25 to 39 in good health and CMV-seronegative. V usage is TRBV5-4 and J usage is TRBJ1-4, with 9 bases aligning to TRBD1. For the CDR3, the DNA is TGTGCCAGCAGCTTGACGGGGACAGGGAGAGAAAAACTGTTTTTT. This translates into CASSLTGTGREKLFF.